This is a list of T cell receptor beta chains from one sample in a study of blood T cells in healthy people across ages. TCRdb processed the 5' RACE reads anew with MiXCR; each CDR3 protein has one entry. The table has some 930,000 distinct CDR3 sequences, about 28% seen once. These data were likewise used in another study, on T cells of mothers and their children.

Sequencing used blood. The source is a middle-aged woman in good health. Both conserved end residues are part of each CDR3. The order of the fields is J gene, V gene, clone size, D gene, CDR3 DNA, CDR3 protein. A D gene is named only where the DNA matches it firmly. For some rows the clone size is stated as once, few or many, or as a class when expanded; others skip it.

>TRBJ2-1|TRBV29-1|many|TRBD1
TGCAGCGTCTCCTCCCCGGACAGGGGAGAGGAGCAGTTCTTC
CSVSSPDRGEEQFF
>TRBJ2-3|TRBV20-1|many|-
TGCAGTGCCCCGTATGGGGTCGATACGCAGTATTTT
CSAPYGVDTQYF
>TRBJ2-4|TRBV7-9|-|-
TGTGCCAGCAGCTCGCCCCAGATTCTAGCCAAAAACATTCAGTACTTC
CASSSPQILAKNIQYF
>TRBJ2-1|TRBV20-1|few|-
TGCAGTGCTAGTAATTTCAAGAATGAGCAGTTCTTC
CSASNFKNEQFF
>TRBJ2-4|TRBV12-3/TRBV12-4|few|-
TGTGCCAGCAGTGACCTCTTAAACATTCAGTACTTC
CASSDLLNIQYF
>TRBJ2-7|TRBV7-2|-|TRBD2
TGTGCCAGCAGCCGGGGGAGGGTTACCTACGAGCAGTACTTC
CASSRGRVTYEQYF
>TRBJ2-7|TRBV5-1|many|TRBD2
TGCGCCAGCAGCTCCACGGGAGGGACGAGCTCCTACGAGCAGTACTTC
CASSSTGGTSSYEQYF
>TRBJ2-7|TRBV21-1|-|-
TGTGCCAGCAACAAAGGGGAGATACGGGACAGGGAAATTGACGAGCAGTACTTC
CASNKGEIRDREIDEQYF
>TRBJ2-5|TRBV12-3/TRBV12-4|many|-
TGTGCCAGCAGTTTGTCGGGGCGGGAGACCCAGTACTTC
CASSLSGRETQYF
>TRBJ1-6|TRBV6-5|many|TRBD1
TGTGCCATTCGACAGGGCAATTCACCCCTCCACTTT
CAIRQGNSPLHF
>TRBJ1-2|TRBV28|few|-
TGTGCCAGCAGTTTAACGTGGGGAGTGTTTGGCTACACCTTC
CASSLTWGVFGYTF
>TRBJ2-7|TRBV7-9|many|-
TGTGCCAGCGGGCCGGGACACCTCTACGAGCAGTACTTC
CASGPGHLYEQYF
>TRBJ2-1|TRBV4-1|many|-
TGCGCCAGCAGCCAAGGGGGCCGACCACAGTTCTTC
CASSQGGRPQFF
>TRBJ2-7|TRBV12-3/TRBV12-4|many|-
TGTGCCAGCAGTTTGTCCAACGAGCAGTACTTC
CASSLSNEQYF
>TRBJ2-7|TRBV21-1|-|-
TGTGCCAGCAGCAAAGGAGGGGACTACTACGAGCAGTACTTC
CASSKGGDYYEQYF
>TRBJ1-2|TRBV6-6|-|TRBD1
TGTGCCGGCAGTTACGAGGGGGCCGTAGATGACTACACCTTC
CAGSYEGAVDDYTF
>TRBJ1-1|TRBV12-3/TRBV12-4|-|-
TGTGCCGCGAGGGTTGGGTACACTGAAGCTTTCTTT
CAARVGYTEAFF
>TRBJ2-3|TRBV6-6|many|-
TGTGCCAGCAGTTACTCCTCACCGCTAGATACGCAGTATTTT
CASSYSSPLDTQYF
>TRBJ2-7|TRBV4-1|-|TRBD2
TGCGCCAACAGCCAAGAGGTGGGCCTAGCGGTTTACGAGCAGTACTTC
CANSQEVGLAVYEQYF
>TRBJ2-1|TRBV28|few|TRBD2
TGTGCCAGCAGTGAAGCGGGGTCTGGGGACAATGAGCAGTTCTTC
CASSEAGSGDNEQFF
>TRBJ1-2|TRBV10-3|-|-
TGTGCCATCAGTGATGGCAGCGCTAACTATGGCTACACCTTC
CAISDGSANYGYTF
>TRBJ2-5|TRBV7-2|few|-
TGTGCCAGCAGCTTAGGTGACTTTCAAGAGACCCAGTACTTC
CASSLGDFQETQYF
>TRBJ1-1|TRBV28|-|-
TGTGCCAGTCAAACACACGGGGCGAACACTGAAGCTTTCTTT
CASQTHGANTEAFF
>TRBJ1-1|TRBV27|-|TRBD1
TGTGCCAGTACTCGGACAGGAATTAACACTGAAGCTTTCTTT
CASTRTGINTEAFF
>TRBJ2-7|TRBV3-1|many|TRBD1
TGTGCCAGCAGCCCTCGACAGGGAACGAGATCCTACGAGCAGTACTTC
CASSPRQGTRSYEQYF
>TRBJ1-2|TRBV5-1|-|-
TGCGCCAGCAGCTTGGCAGATACAGCTCGCGGCTACACCTTC
CASSLADTARGYTF
>TRBJ2-4|TRBV6-5|many|TRBD2
TGTGCCAGCAGTTACACCCGAGCGGGGGGGTCGAACATTCAGTACTTC
CASSYTRAGGSNIQYF
>TRBJ1-1|TRBV20-1|-|-
TGCAGTGCTAGGGAACCGACGGATTACACTGAAGCTTTCTTT
CSAREPTDYTEAFF
>TRBJ1-5|TRBV7-9|many|-
TGTGCCAGCAGCACAAAACCGGGACATGGGTGTCGGCCCCAGCATTTT
CASSTKPGHGCRPQHF
>TRBJ2-5|TRBV7-2|-|-
TGTGCCAGCCGGGTTACCGCTATGGGCCGGGGGACCCAGTACTTC
CASRVTAMGRGTQYF
>TRBJ2-7|TRBV5-1|many|TRBD1
TGCGCCAGCAGCTCCCGGGACAGGGGCCCCTACGAGCAGTACTTC
CASSSRDRGPYEQYF
>TRBJ2-5|TRBV9|-|-
TGTGCCGGCAGCGTAGAGGGGACATTAGAGACCCAGTACTTC
CAGSVEGTLETQYF
>TRBJ2-1|TRBV6-6|many|TRBD2
TGTGCCAGCAGCACCGGGACTAGCAGCTACAATGAGCAGTTCTTC
CASSTGTSSYNEQFF
>TRBJ1-2|TRBV14|many|-
TGTGCCAGCAGCCAAGAACCGAGTTGGGGCTACACCTTC
CASSQEPSWGYTF
>TRBJ2-7|TRBV5-4|-|-
TGTGCCAGCAGCCTTGGACTGGCTACCCACGAGCAGTACTTC
CASSLGLATHEQYF